This T cell receptor (beta chain) was observed in a study of CD8 T cells in ankylosing spondylitis. Overall study findings and caveats: Reports say disease-linked clones showed up significantly more in matched ankylosing spondylitis synovial fluid. Ankylosing spondylitis blood seemed to carry a telltale TCR beta motif made of several highly homologous variants.

Germline CDR1 MDHEN, CDR2 SYDVKM. This CDR3 comprises 15 residues. Between the trimmed V and J ends, which lost 1 base and 4 bases, there was a span of 14 bases. Comment on this clonotype: Its antigen is still unknown.

Libraries for TCR beta were made by quantitative 5'-RACE with molecular barcodes. TCRdb reprocessed the 5' RACE reads with MiXCR, giving one entry per CDR3 protein. In the table there are about 390,000 distinct CDR3 sequences, 20% to 25% of which are singletons. The sequenced sample consisted of blood, either unsorted or a sorted T cell fraction (not recorded which). This sequence originates from a male donor with ankylosing spondylitis. This rearrangement joins TRBV28 to TRBJ2-7; D is undetermined. The CDR3 nucleotides are TGTGCCAGCAGTTTATTTTCCCGTAAACTTTACGAGCAGTACTTC. The encoded protein is CASSLFSRKLYEQYF.